The 14 T cell receptor beta chains below all came from one sample that was sequenced in a study of beta chain features in type 1 diabetes. The isolated RNA, all of it, was reverse transcribed, so expressed TCRB transcripts were what got sequenced. The assay was immunoSEQ multiplex PCR, and TCRdb's table has in-frame clones only and misses some. The sample records about 330,000 clones, roughly 11% being singletons. The sample consisted of naive CD4+ T cells from blood. These receptors all stem from a young woman in good health.

This clone was detected only a few times. The rearrangement uses TRBV11-2 and TRBJ2-3; D remains ambiguous. This CDR3 is built from 15 residues. Germline V gives CDR1 SGHAT, CDR2 FQNNGV. V lost 4 bases and J 0 bases, leaving 11 bases between the germline ends. The CDR3 DNA reads as TGTGCCAGCAGCTCCCGAGCGTTTAGCACAGATACGCAGTATTTT. This encodes CASSSRAFSTDTQYF.

J is TRBJ2-7 and V is TRBV7-2, with 10 bases aligning to TRBD2. Germline CDR1 is SGHTA and CDR2 is FQGNSA. There are 14 residues in the CDR3. V dropped 3 bases and J dropped 4; count of bases not matched to a gene: 3. The CDR3 DNA follows: TGTGCCAGCAGCTTCGATAGCGGGAGGTACGAGCAGTACTTC. Protein sequence: CASSFDSGRYEQYF.

The V gene is TRBV9, the J gene TRBJ2-7, with 9 bases fitting TRBD1. Germline assignment: CDR1 SGDLS and CDR2 YYNGEE. The V gene end was trimmed by 4 bases and the J gene end by 2 bases; junction bases not matched to a gene: 4. There are 14 residues in the CDR3. The CDR3 bases are TGTGCCAGCAGCCCTCGGGACAGGGCCTACGAGCAGTACTTC. This translates into CASSPRDRAYEQYF. Looking up the rest from reference TRBV9 and TRBJ2-7 gives the full variable domain: DSGVTQTPKHLITATGQRVTLRCSPRSGDLSVYWYQQSLDQGLQFLIQYYNGEERAKGNILERFSAQQFPDLHSELNLSSLELGDSALYFCASSPRDRAYEQYFGPGTRLTVT.

This rearrangement joins TRBV5-4 to TRBJ2-5, with D possibly TRBD2 on 6 matching bases. The V gene's germline CDR1 is SGHNT and CDR2 YYREEE (reference sequence). CDR3 length equals 13 residues. Trimming took 0 bases from V and 7 from J, leaving 10 bases between them. CDR3 DNA: TGTGCCAGCAGCTTGGATTACGGGGGGACCCAGTACTTC. This encodes CASSLDYGGTQYF.

This clone was found a few times. This chain joins TRBV2 and TRBJ2-3, with D possibly being TRBD2 (7 bases). Germline CDR1 SNHLY, CDR2 FYNNEI. V shed 3 bases and J shed 1 base, with 11 bases lying between them. CDR3 length: 15 residues. CDR3 in DNA: TGTGCCAGCAGTGATGGGGGGGCGGGCACAGATACGCAGTATTTT. The encoded protein is CASSDGGAGTDTQYF.

This clone was counted only a few times. This rearrangement joins TRBV23-1 to TRBJ2-3, with D possibly matching TRBD1 (6 bases). TRBV23-1 is an ORF for which the function is uncertain. The CDR3 is 15 residues long. Trimming shortened V by 3 bases and J by 2 bases, and 12 bases separated the two germline ends. CDR3 in amino acids: CASSHPNRDTDTQYF. The CDR3 DNA sequence: TGCGCCAGCAGTCACCCTAACAGGGACACAGATACGCAGTATTTT.

This clone turned up a few times. This rearrangement joins TRBV15 to TRBJ2-1, with 7 nucleotides matching TRBD2. The CDR3 totals 14 residues. V lost 7 bases, J lost 0 bases, and 3 bases stayed unmatched. Germline CDR1 and CDR2: LNHNV and YYDKDF (reference sequence). CDR3: CATTGGSSYNEQFF. DNA for the CDR3: TGTGCCACCACCGGCGGGAGCTCCTACAATGAGCAGTTCTTC.

This clone was recorded at least ten times. This chain joins TRBV7-9 and TRBJ2-3; no reliable D call. Germline CDR1 is SEHNR and CDR2 is FQNEAQ (reference sequence). This CDR3 is 15 amino acids long. V was pared by 5 bases and J by 2 bases, with 14 bases between. This CDR3 reads CASSRTPVPTDTQYF. Written as DNA, the CDR3 is TGTGCCAGCAGCAGAACCCCGGTACCCACAGATACGCAGTATTTT.

The chain carries TRBV5-6 and TRBJ2-4; the match to TRBD1 covers 10 bases. The CDR3 is 15 residues long. J was trimmed by 9 bases and V by 2 bases; bases with no gene match: 8. The germline CDR1 and CDR2 sequences are SGHDT and YYEEEE. DNA of the CDR3: TGTGCCAGCAGCTTCTCCGGGACAGGGGTTACCATTCAGTACTTC. Translating it yields CASSFSGTGVTIQYF. Full variable domain (missing parts from reference TRBV5-6 and TRBJ2-4): DAGVTQSPTHLIKTRGQQVTLRCSPKSGHDTVSWYQQALGQGPQFIFQYYEEEERQRGNFPDRFSGHQFPNYSSELNVNALLLGDSALYLCASSFSGTGVTIQYFGAGTRLSVL.

This clone was counted only a few times. This sequence joins TRBV9 and TRBJ2-1, with TRBD2 identical over 9 bases. CDR1 and CDR2 (germline): SGDLS, YYNGEE. The CDR3 has 15 amino acids. The V segment lost 0 bases and the J segment 6 bases; nucleotides outside the gene matches: 4. The CDR3 sequence is CASSVGGTSPNEQFF. CDR3 nucleotide sequence: TGTGCCAGCAGCGTAGGAGGGACTAGCCCCAATGAGCAGTTCTTC.

DNA of the CDR3: TGCGCCAGCAGCTTAAGCACAGCTGGGGCCAACGTCCTGACTTTC. Translating it yields CASSLSTAGANVLTF. J is TRBJ2-6 and V is TRBV5-1; no clear D gene. V dropped 2 bases and J dropped 2 bases, with 8 bases sitting between them. The CDR3 consists of 15 residues. Germline V lookup: CDR1 SGHRS, CDR2 YFSETQ.

This clone was recorded a few times. Here the CDR3 reads CASSQGQETQYF. As DNA, the CDR3 is TGTGCCAGCAGCCAGGGGCAAGAGACCCAGTACTTC. V usage is TRBV7-6 and J usage is TRBJ2-5; D might be TRBD1 (6 bases). The CDR3 loop spans 12 amino acids. V was cut by 5 bases and J by 2 bases, with 6 bases left in between. Per the germline V gene, CDR1 is SGHVS and CDR2 is FNYEAQ.

This clone was counted a few times. The chain joins TRBV14 to TRBJ2-7, with TRBD1 matching over 8 bases. Trimming at V came to 2 bases and at J to 3 bases, leaving 3 bases not matched to a gene. The CDR3 totals 14 residues. The germline CDR1 and CDR2 sequences are SGHDN and FVKESK. This CDR3 is CASSQLDRVYEQYF. The CDR3 bases are TGTGCCAGCAGCCAATTGGACAGGGTCTACGAGCAGTACTTC.

A few counts support this clone. This chain joins TRBV6-5 and TRBJ2-5, with 7 nucleotides matching TRBD1. The ends lost 5 bases at V and 7 bases at J; junction bases unmatched: 7. The CDR3 is made up of 13 amino acids. Germline V CDR1 and CDR2: MNHEY, SVGAGI. CDR3: CASSTQGSGTQYF. The DNA for the CDR3 is TGTGCCAGCAGTACACAGGGGAGCGGGACCCAGTACTTC.